This entry lists 10 T cell receptor beta chains sequenced from one sample in a study of cytomegalovirus exposure and HLA in healthy donors. PCR was performed using 60 Vbeta and 13 Jbeta primers. Profiling relied on immunoSEQ multiplex PCR, and the TCRdb table lists in-frame clones only, not all of them. In total, the table holds about 130,000 clones. The material sequenced was PBMCs. The receptors derive from a man between 18 and 35 years old in good health and CMV-seronegative.

V gene TRBV30 combines with J gene TRBJ1-1, with 7 positions matching TRBD1. The germline V gene encodes CDR1 GTSNPN and CDR2 SVGIG (reference sequence). This CDR3 comprises 14 residues. V gave up 0 bases and J gave up 10 bases; unmatched junction bases: 11. The DNA of the CDR3 is TGTGCCTGGAGTGTACGGGAGGGGGCGCGGGGAGCTTTCTTT. This encodes CAWSVREGARGAFF.

V is TRBV7-9 and J is TRBJ2-7; 8 positions agree with TRBD1. CDR1 SEHNR and CDR2 FQNEAQ come from the germline V gene (reference sequence). CDR3 length equals 14 residues. Germline trimming cut 0 bases from V and 6 bases from J; bases unmatched to any gene: 4. Here the CDR3 reads CASSLAPDRAEQYF. In DNA, the CDR3 is TGTGCCAGCAGCTTAGCGCCGGACAGGGCCGAGCAGTACTTC.

J is TRBJ1-2 and V is TRBV6-6; D is uncertain. V was clipped by 2 bases and J by 0 bases, with 7 bases between them. The CDR3 is 14 amino acids. Germline V gene sequence: CDR1 MNHNY, CDR2 SVGAGI (reference sequence). The CDR3, as DNA: TGTGCCAGCAGTTACAAGGAGCCTAACTATGGCTACACCTTC. Its translation is CASSYKEPNYGYTF.

CDR3 loop: CASSPRQGTEPQHF. The DNA for the CDR3 is TGTGCCAGCAGCCCGCGACAGGGCACCGAGCCCCAGCATTTT. The rearrangement joins TRBV7-9 to TRBJ1-5; 7 bases agree with TRBD1. CDR1 and CDR2 from the germline V gene are SEHNR and FQNEAQ (reference sequence). With 5 bases clipped from V and 8 bases from J, the junction kept 9 bases outside the gene matches. The CDR3 extends over 14 amino acids. The full variable domain, completed using reference TRBV7-9 and TRBJ1-5, is DTGVSQNPRHKITKRGQNVTFRCDPISEHNRLYWYRQTLGQGPEFLTYFQNEAQLEKSRLLSDRFSAERPKGSFSTLEIQRTEQGDSAMYLCASSPRQGTEPQHFGDGTRLSIL.

V and J are TRBV10-3 and TRBJ1-2; D possibly corresponds to TRBD1 (6 bases). Trimming shortened V by 3 bases and J by 6 bases, and 14 bases separated the two germline ends. The germline CDR1 and CDR2 sequences are ENHRY and SYGVKD. This CDR3 spans 14 amino acids. This chain's CDR3 is CAISDPPQGNGYTF. The CDR3 DNA reads as TGTGCCATCAGTGACCCCCCACAGGGAAATGGCTACACCTTC.

V and J are TRBV7-2 and TRBJ2-7; D might be TRBD2 (6 bases). Trimming stripped 5 bases from V and 3 bases from J, with 11 bases between. The CDR3 spans 13 residues. Germline CDR1 SGHTA, CDR2 FQGNSA. CDR3 in DNA: TGTGCCAGCAGCCGGACTACGAACTACGAGCAGTACTTC. Its protein product is CASSRTTNYEQYF.

The rearrangement links TRBV5-4 to TRBJ1-5; 7 nucleotides align to TRBD1. CDR1 is SGHNT, CDR2 YYREEE, per germline (reference sequence). Trimming removed 4 bases from V and 11 bases from J; junction bases left unmatched: 9. The CDR3 consists of 13 residues. The chain's CDR3 is CASSPTPTGAQHF. CDR3 nucleotide sequence: TGTGCCAGCAGCCCAACTCCCACAGGGGCCCAGCATTTT.

The genes are TRBV5-6 and TRBJ1-4; D perhaps matches TRBD1 (5 bases). V lost 0 bases and J 2 bases, leaving 8 bases between the germline ends. The CDR3 has 15 amino acids. CDR1 is SGHDT, CDR2 YYEEEE, per germline. The CDR3 DNA is TGTGCCAGCAGCTTGGGCGGGGGGACTAATGAAAAACTGTTTTTT. Translation: CASSLGGGTNEKLFF.

The V gene is TRBV4-1, the J gene TRBJ2-2; D perhaps matches TRBD1 (5 bases). Germline V gene lookup returns CDR1 MGHRA and CDR2 YSYEKL. With 0 bases removed from V and 4 bases from J, the gap between germline ends came to 9 bases. The CDR3 is 15 residues long. The DNA of the CDR3 is TGCGCCAGCAGCCAAGACAGGGTGGGCACCGGGGAGCTGTTTTTT. Translating gives CASSQDRVGTGELFF.

This CDR3 is CASSEYGNQPQHF. The CDR3 DNA is TGTGCCAGCAGTGAGTATGGCAATCAGCCCCAGCATTTT. The gene calls are TRBV6-5 and TRBJ1-5; the D is unclear. V lost 5 bases to trimming and J lost 2 bases, with 7 bases between them. CDR3 size: 13 residues. From germline, CDR1 is MNHEY and CDR2 SVGAGI.